This T cell receptor (beta chain) was captured in a study of CD8 T cells in ankylosing spondylitis. TCRdb redid the calling of the 5' RACE reads with MiXCR, one entry per CDR3 protein. The data show 200,000 to 250,000 distinct CDR3 sequences, approximately 20% seen once. General observations from the study: Reportedly, significant enrichment of disease-linked clones occurred in matched ankylosing spondylitis synovial fluid. Reactive arthritis synovial fluid and blood previously showed some of these motif variants. Typical of ankylosing spondylitis blood, it appeared, was a TCR beta motif of about eight highly homologous variants.

As regards this clonotype: The antigen is unknown.

The clonotype originates from a male donor with ankylosing spondylitis. Sequenced input: blood, either unsorted or a sorted T cell fraction (not recorded which).

The CDR3 sequence is CASSSGTGGEVDDYTF. The CDR3, as DNA: TGTGCCAGCAGCTCGGGGACAGGTGGCGAGGTCGATGACTACACCTTC. The V and J genes are TRBV7-9 and TRBJ1-2; TRBD1 matches at 8 bases. Germline CDR1 is SEHNR and CDR2 is FQNEAQ (reference sequence). V was pared by 4 bases and J by 10 bases, with 17 bases of the junction left unmatched. The CDR3 consists of 16 residues. The variable domain in full, completed from reference TRBV7-9 and TRBJ1-2, reads DTGVSQNPRHKITKRGQNVTFRCDPISEHNRLYWYRQTLGQGPEFLTYFQNEAQLEKSRLLSDRFSAERPKGSFSTLEIQRTEQGDSAMYLCASSSGTGGEVDDYTFGSGTRLTVV.